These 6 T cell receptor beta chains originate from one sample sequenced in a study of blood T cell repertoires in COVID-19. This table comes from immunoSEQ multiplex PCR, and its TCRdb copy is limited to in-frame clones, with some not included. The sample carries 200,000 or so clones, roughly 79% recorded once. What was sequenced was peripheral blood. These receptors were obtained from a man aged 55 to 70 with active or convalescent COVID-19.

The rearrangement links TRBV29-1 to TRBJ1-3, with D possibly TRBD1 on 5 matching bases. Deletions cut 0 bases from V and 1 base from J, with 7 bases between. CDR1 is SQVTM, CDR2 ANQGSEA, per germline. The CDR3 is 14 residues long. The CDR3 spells CSVEENRSGNTIYF. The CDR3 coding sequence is TGCAGCGTTGAAGAAAACAGGTCTGGAAACACCATATATTTT.

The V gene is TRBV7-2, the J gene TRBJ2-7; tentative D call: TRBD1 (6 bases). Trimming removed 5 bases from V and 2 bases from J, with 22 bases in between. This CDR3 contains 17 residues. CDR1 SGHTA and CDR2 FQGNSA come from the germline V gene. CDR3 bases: TGTGCCAGCAGCCCCCTAGGCGGTCAGGGGTGGGCCTACGAGCAGTACTTC. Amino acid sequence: CASSPLGGQGWAYEQYF.

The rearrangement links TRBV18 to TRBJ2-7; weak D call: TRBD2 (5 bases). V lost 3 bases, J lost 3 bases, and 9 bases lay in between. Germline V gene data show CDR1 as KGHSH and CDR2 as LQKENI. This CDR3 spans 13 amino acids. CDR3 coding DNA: TGTGCCAGCTCACCCGGACTCCTCTACGAGCAGTACTTC. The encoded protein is CASSPGLLYEQYF.

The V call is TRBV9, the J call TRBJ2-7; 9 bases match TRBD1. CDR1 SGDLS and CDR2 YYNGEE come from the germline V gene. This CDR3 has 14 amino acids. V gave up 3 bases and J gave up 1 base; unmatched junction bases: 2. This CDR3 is CASSEQGASYEQYF. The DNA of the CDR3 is TGTGCCAGCAGCGAACAGGGGGCTTCCTACGAGCAGTACTTC.

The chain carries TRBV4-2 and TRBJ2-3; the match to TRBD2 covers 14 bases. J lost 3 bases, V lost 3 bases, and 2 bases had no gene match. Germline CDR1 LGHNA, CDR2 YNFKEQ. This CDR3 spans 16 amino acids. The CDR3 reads CASSQGLAGVTDTQYF. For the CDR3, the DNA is TGTGCCAGCAGCCAGGGACTAGCGGGAGTAACAGATACGCAGTATTTT.

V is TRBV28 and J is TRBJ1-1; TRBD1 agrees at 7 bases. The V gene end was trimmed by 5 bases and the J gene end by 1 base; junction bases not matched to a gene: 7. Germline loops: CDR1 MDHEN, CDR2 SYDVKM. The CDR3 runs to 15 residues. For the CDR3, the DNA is TGTGCCAGCAGTGGCGACAGGGACCAGAACACTGAAGCTTTCTTT. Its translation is CASSGDRDQNTEAFF.